The sequence of this T cell receptor beta chain was determined in a study of lymphopenia after photon versus proton radiotherapy. Broader study findings: Under photons, naive T cells and diversity fell while effector/memory populations rose.

Clones were sequenced by immunoSEQ multiplex PCR, and TCRdb holds only the in-frame ones, with some missing. Of 70,000 or so clones listed, 80% to 95% are singletons. As for this clone: Its specificity is not known.

Sequencing was performed on peripheral blood, taken from a patient treated with photon-based radiotherapy. The sequence came from a woman aged 40 to 55 with cholangiocarcinoma.

The CDR3 spells CASSLVGTQGGINGAFF. DNA for the CDR3: TGTGCCAGCAGCTTAGTTGGAACACAGGGAGGTATAAACGGAGCTTTCTTT. The chain couples TRBV5-6 to TRBJ1-1; maybe TRBD1 (6 bases). The V end lost 2 bases, the J end lost 10 bases, and 27 bases lay between the germline ends. Germline CDR1 and CDR2: SGHDT and YYEEEE. This CDR3 has 17 residues. Combining the CDR3 with reference TRBV5-6 and TRBJ1-1 gives the whole variable domain DAGVTQSPTHLIKTRGQQVTLRCSPKSGHDTVSWYQQALGQGPQFIFQYYEEEERQRGNFPDRFSGHQFPNYSSELNVNALLLGDSALYLCASSLVGTQGGINGAFFGQGTRLTVV.